This T cell receptor beta chain was documented in a study of T-cell reconstitution after alpha-beta-depleted transplantation in children. There are 19 residues in the CDR3. Germline V gives CDR1 LGHDT, CDR2 YNNKEL (reference sequence). V shed 0 bases and J shed 4 bases, with 22 bases lying between them. TCRbeta library construction was performed incorporating unique molecular identifiers. TCRdb redid the calling of the PCR reads with MiXCR, one entry per CDR3 protein. The sample shows 330,000 or so distinct CDR3 sequences, 6% to 10% of them seen only once. The study, taken as a whole, reports: T-cell counts and diversity at one year following transplant were attributed mainly to newly produced T cells. It was reported that alpha-beta T cells came from several hundred expanded graft clones (about two months after transplant). The origin of high day-60 TCRbeta diversity in some patients lay in surviving recipient T cells and thymic progenitors.

A word on this clonotype: Its specificity is unknown.

The material sequenced was peripheral blood, taken 360 days after TCRalphabeta/CD19-depleted stem cell transplant. This TCR came from a female patient aged 2-10 years who had a stem cell transplant for Fanconi anemia, so the T cells may come from the graft donor. The rearrangement uses TRBV3-1 and TRBJ2-1, with a tentative D call TRBD2 (7 bases). The CDR3 region is CASSQDFGGGPLNYNEQFF. CDR3 DNA: TGTGCCAGCAGCCAAGATTTTGGGGGGGGGCCTCTTAATTACAATGAGCAGTTCTTC.